These 7 T cell receptor beta chains share one sample of origin, sequenced in a study of blood T cell repertoires in COVID-19. Clones were read by immunoSEQ multiplex PCR, and TCRdb kept only the in-frame ones, dropping some. Among 130,000 or so clones listed, around 83% were seen once. The material sequenced was peripheral blood. The receptors were gathered from a woman aged 80 or over with acute or convalescent COVID-19.

CDR3 region: CASSGKVDGYTF. The CDR3 coding sequence is TGTGCCAGCAGCGGAAAAGTAGATGGCTACACCTTC. The chain uses TRBV9 and TRBJ1-2; unclear D gene. Germline CDR1 reads SGDLS; CDR2 reads YYNGEE. This CDR3 comprises 12 residues. The V and J ends lost 3 bases and 6 bases respectively, with 9 bases between them.

This clone was detected a few times. The chain has TRBV4-1 and TRBJ1-6, with TRBD1 identical over 9 bases. The length of the CDR3 is 16 residues. The germline CDR1 and CDR2 sequences are MGHRA and YSYEKL. Trimming removed 3 bases from V and 9 bases from J; junction bases left unmatched: 9. CDR3 loop: CASSQGTGLRGSPLHF. In DNA, the CDR3 is TGCGCCAGCAGCCAGGGGACAGGGCTACGTGGTTCACCCCTCCACTTT.

V usage is TRBV2 and J usage is TRBJ2-3; D remains unclear. CDR1 SNHLY and CDR2 FYNNEI come from the germline V gene. The ends were cut back, 8 bases at V and 1 base at J, with 13 bases in the middle. The length of the CDR3 is 14 residues. The CDR3 loop is CASSTSQGTDTQYF. The CDR3 DNA reads as TGTGCCAGCTCAACCTCCCAGGGCACAGATACGCAGTATTTT.

V usage is TRBV6-1 and J usage is TRBJ1-6, with a weak D call TRBD1 (5 bases). The CDR3 runs to 16 residues. V lost 2 bases and J 5 bases, leaving 13 bases between the germline ends. CDR1 and CDR2 from the germline V gene are MNHNS and SASEGT. CDR3 in amino acids: CASSEQGIGHNSPLHF. The CDR3 nucleotides are TGTGCCAGCAGTGAACAGGGTATAGGACATAATTCACCCCTCCACTTT.

The chain combines TRBV6-6 with TRBJ1-2, with 7 positions matching TRBD1. V gave up 6 bases and J gave up 4 bases; unmatched junction bases: 2. The V gene's germline CDR1 is MNHNY and CDR2 SVGAGI (reference sequence). CDR3 size: 12 residues. The CDR3 region is CASRRDSYGYTF. In nucleotides, the CDR3 is TGTGCCAGCAGAAGGGACAGCTATGGCTACACCTTC.

This clone appeared a few times. The chain couples TRBV5-4 to TRBJ2-7, with 8 bases fitting TRBD1. The CDR3 has 15 amino acids. Germline CDR1 and CDR2: SGHNT and YYREEE (reference sequence). V lost 5 bases, J lost 0 bases, and 7 bases stayed unmatched. The CDR3 protein is CASSPGTGVSYEQYF. The CDR3, as DNA: TGTGCCAGCAGTCCCGGGACAGGAGTCTCCTACGAGCAGTACTTC.

In the case of this clone: A read error may be the cause here, since a much bigger clone is one base away. The genes are TRBV5-1 and TRBJ1-6; tentative D call: TRBD1 (5 bases). The CDR3 has 13 residues. Germline CDR1 reads SGHRS; CDR2 reads YFSETQ. Trimming removed 9 bases at V and 6 bases at J, with 13 bases between. The CDR3 DNA follows: TGCGCCACCAACGACGGGGGTAATTCACCCCTCCACTTT. Translation gives CATNDGGNSPLHF.